This T cell receptor (beta chain) was identified in a study of control samples from healthy donors and cancer patients. Only in-frame clones appear in the TCRdb table, and some are missing; sequencing was by immunoSEQ multiplex PCR. Of 150,000 or so clones listed, 90% to 95% were seen once; the top ten hold around 13%. Sequenced sample: blood. This receptor was identified in a man aged 35-49 years in good health.

This CDR3 is CASSEYGQKLFF. CDR3 DNA: TGTGCCAGCAGTGAATACGGACAAAAACTGTTTTTT. The rearrangement joins TRBV25-1 to TRBJ1-4; D unresolved. V was pared by 0 bases and J by 9 bases, with 5 bases between. There are 12 residues in the CDR3. In germline, CDR1 is MGHDK, CDR2 SYGVNS.